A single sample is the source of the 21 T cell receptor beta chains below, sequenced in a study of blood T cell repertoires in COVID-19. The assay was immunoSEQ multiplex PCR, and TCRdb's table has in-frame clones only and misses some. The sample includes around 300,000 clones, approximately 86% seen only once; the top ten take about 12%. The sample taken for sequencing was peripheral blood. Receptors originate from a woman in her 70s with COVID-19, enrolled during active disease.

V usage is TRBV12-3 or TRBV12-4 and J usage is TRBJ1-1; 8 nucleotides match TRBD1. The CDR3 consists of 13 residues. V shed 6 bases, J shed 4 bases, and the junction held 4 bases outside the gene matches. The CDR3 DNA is TGTGCCAGCAGCCCGACAGGGGTCACTGAAGCTTTCTTT. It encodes CASSPTGVTEAFF.

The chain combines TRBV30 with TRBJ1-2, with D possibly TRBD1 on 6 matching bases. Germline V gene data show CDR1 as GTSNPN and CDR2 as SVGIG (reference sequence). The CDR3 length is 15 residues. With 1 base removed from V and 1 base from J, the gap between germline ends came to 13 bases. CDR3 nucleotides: TGTGCCTGGAGTGCCGGGGGGGCGAGTAACTATGGCTACACCTTC. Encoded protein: CAWSAGGASNYGYTF.

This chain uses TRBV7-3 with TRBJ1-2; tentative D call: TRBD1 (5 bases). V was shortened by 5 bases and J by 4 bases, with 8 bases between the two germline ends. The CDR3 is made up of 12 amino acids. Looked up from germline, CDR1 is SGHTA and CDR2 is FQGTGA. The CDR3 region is CASSAGGYGYTF. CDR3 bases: TGTGCCAGCAGCGCCGGGGGCTATGGCTACACCTTC.

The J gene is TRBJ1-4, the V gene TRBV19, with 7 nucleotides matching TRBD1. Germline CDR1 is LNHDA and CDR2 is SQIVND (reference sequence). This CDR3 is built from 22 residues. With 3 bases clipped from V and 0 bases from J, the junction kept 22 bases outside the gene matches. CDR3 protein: CASSIGAGFDRANTATNEKLFF. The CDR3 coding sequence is TGTGCCAGTAGTATCGGGGCCGGTTTTGACAGGGCTAACACGGCAACTAATGAAAAACTGTTTTTT.

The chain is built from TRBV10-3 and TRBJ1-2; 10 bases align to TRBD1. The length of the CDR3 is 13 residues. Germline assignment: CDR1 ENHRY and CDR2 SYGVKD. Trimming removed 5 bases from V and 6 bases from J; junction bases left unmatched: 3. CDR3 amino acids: CAISTGTGDGYTF. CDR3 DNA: TGTGCCATCAGTACCGGGACAGGGGATGGCTACACCTTC.

CDR3 protein: CASSLRGARETQYF. The CDR3, as DNA: TGTGCCAGCAGCTTGCGGGGGGCCAGGGAGACCCAGTACTTC. The chain employs TRBV5-4 and TRBJ2-5; D is perhaps TRBD2 (7 bases). From germline, CDR1 is SGHNT and CDR2 YYREEE (reference sequence). Deletions cut 1 base from V and 5 bases from J, with 12 bases between. There are 14 residues in the CDR3.

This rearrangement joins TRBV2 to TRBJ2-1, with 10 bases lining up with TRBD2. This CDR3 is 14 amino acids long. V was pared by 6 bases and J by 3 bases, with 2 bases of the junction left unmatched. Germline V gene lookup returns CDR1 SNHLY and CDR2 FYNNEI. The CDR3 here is CASRVAGGYNEQFF. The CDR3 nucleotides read TGTGCCAGCAGAGTAGCGGGGGGCTACAATGAGCAGTTCTTC.

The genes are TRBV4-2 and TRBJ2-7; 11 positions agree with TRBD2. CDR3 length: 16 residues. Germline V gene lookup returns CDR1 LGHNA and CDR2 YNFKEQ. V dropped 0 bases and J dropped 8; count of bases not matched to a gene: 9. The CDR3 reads CASSQETSGELVKQYF. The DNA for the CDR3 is TGTGCCAGCAGCCAAGAGACTAGCGGGGAGTTAGTAAAGCAGTACTTC.

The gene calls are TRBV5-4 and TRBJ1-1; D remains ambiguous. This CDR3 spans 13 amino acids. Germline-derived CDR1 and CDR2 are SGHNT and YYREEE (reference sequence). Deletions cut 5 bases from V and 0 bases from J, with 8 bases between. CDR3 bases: TGTGCCAGCAGATACATCCTGAACACTGAAGCTTTCTTT. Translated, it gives CASRYILNTEAFF.

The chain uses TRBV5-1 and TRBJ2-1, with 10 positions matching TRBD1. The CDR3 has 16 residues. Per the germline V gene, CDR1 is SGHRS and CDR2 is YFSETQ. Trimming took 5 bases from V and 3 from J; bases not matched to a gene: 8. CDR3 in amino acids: CASRPGTGVHYNEQFF. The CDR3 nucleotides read TGCGCCAGCAGGCCCGGGACAGGGGTTCACTACAATGAGCAGTTCTTC. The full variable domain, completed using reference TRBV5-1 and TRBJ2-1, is KAGVTQTPRYLIKTRGQQVTLSCSPISGHRSVSWYQQTPGQGLQFLFEYFSETQRNKGNFPGRFSGRQFSNSRSEMNVSTLELGDSALYLCASRPGTGVHYNEQFFGPGTRLTVL.

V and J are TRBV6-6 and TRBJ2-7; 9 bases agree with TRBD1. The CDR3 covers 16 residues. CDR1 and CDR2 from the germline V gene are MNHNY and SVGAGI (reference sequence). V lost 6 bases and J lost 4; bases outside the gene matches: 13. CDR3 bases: TGTGCCAGCAGCCAACGAGACAGGGGGACTCGGTACGAGCAGTACTTC. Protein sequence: CASSQRDRGTRYEQYF.

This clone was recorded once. In DNA, the CDR3 is TGTGCCAGCAGTCCCCCTCCCAATTCACCCCTCCACTTT. Translated, it gives CASSPPPNSPLHF. The chain employs TRBV6-6 and TRBJ1-6; no firm D call. The CDR3 consists of 13 residues. CDR1 and CDR2 from the germline V gene are MNHNY and SVGAGI (reference sequence). V was cut by 5 bases and J by 7 bases, with 9 bases left in between.

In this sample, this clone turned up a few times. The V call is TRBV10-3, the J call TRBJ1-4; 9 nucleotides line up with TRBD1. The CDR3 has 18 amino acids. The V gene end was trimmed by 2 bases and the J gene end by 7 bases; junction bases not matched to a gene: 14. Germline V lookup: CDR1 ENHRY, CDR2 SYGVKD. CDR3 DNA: TGTGCCATCAGTGAGAGAAGTATGTGGGACAGGGTAGGTGAAAAACTGTTTTTT. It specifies CAISERSMWDRVGEKLFF.

CDR3: CSAAGGYEQYF. The CDR3 coding sequence is TGCAGTGCGGCAGGGGGCTACGAGCAGTACTTC. This chain connects TRBV20-1 to TRBJ2-7, with 7 bases matching TRBD1. Germline assignment: CDR1 DFQATT and CDR2 SNEGSKA (reference sequence). After removal of 6 bases from V and 3 bases from J, the junction contained 2 bases not matched to a gene. The CDR3 extends over 11 amino acids.

The CDR3 reads CSVDAGGSNYGYTF. For the CDR3, the DNA is TGCAGCGTTGACGCAGGGGGATCGAACTATGGCTACACCTTC. The chain links TRBV29-1 to TRBJ1-2; 7 bases are a match to TRBD1. CDR3 size: 14 residues. Germline trimming cut 3 bases from V and 2 bases from J; bases unmatched to any gene: 6. Germline V gene data show CDR1 as SQVTM and CDR2 as ANQGSEA.

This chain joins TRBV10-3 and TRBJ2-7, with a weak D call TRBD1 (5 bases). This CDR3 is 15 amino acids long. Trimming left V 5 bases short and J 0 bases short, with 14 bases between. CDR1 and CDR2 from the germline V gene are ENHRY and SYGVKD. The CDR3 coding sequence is TGTGCCATCAGTTTTAATACAGGCATCTCCTACGAGCAGTACTTC. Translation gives CAISFNTGISYEQYF.

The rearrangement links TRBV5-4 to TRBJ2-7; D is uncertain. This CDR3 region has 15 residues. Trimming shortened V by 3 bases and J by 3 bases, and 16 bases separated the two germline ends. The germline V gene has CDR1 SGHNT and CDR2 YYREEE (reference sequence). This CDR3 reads CASSSREINHYEQYF. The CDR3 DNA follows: TGTGCCAGCAGCTCGCGAGAAATTAATCACTACGAGCAGTACTTC.

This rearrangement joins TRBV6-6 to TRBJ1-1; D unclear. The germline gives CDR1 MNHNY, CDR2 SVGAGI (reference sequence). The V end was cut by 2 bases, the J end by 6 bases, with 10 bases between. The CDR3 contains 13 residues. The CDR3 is CASSYPTPSEAFF. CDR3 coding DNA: TGTGCCAGCAGTTACCCTACCCCGTCTGAAGCTTTCTTT.

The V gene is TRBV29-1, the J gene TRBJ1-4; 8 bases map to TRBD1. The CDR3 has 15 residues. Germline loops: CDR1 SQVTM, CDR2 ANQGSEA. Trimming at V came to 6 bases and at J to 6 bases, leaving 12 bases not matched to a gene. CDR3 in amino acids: CSVTLEGTGYEKLFF. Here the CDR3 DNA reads TGCAGCGTGACTCTGGAAGGGACAGGTTATGAAAAACTGTTTTTT. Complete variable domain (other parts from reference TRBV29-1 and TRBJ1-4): SAVISQKPSRDICQRGTSLTIQCQVDSQVTMMFWYRQQPGQSLTLIATANQGSEATYESGFVIDKFPISRPNLTFSTLTVSNMSPEDSSIYLCSVTLEGTGYEKLFFGSGTQLSVL.

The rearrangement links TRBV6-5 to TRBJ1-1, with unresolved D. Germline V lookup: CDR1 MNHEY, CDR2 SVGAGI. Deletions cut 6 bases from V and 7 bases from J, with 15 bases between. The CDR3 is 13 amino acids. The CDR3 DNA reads TGTGCCAGCAGCTTCACCACCGCACTTGAAGCTTTCTTT. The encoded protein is CASSFTTALEAFF.

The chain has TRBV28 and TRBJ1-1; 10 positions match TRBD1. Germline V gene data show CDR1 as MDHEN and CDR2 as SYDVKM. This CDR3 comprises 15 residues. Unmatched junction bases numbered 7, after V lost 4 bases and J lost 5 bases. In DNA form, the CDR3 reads TGTGCCAGCAGTTCCTCCGGACAGGGGGGAACTGAAGCTTTCTTT. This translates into CASSSSGQGGTEAFF.